Given below is one T cell receptor (beta chain) in context. Its antigen is still unknown. Base qualities are not at hand, and no much larger clone is one base apart. Libraries came from the immunoSEQ multiplex PCR assay. For the multiplex PCR, a mixture combining 60 forward primers for TCR Vbeta segments and 13 reverse primers for TCR Jbeta segments was used. A multiplex PCR assay on genomic DNA amplified the CDR3 region of rearranged TCR beta genes. Amplified TCR beta libraries were sequenced as 87-base-pair reads on the Illumina HiSeq System. Concerning the study's data processing: A later analysis tallied roughly 78 million unique TCR beta chains across the 640 or so repertoires, and some 12 million of those chains were shared by two or more donors. Raw reads were error-corrected and collapsed into unique sequences by a nearest-neighbor algorithm in which closely related sequences were merged to remove PCR and sequencing errors. V, D and J gene segments were assigned by aligning CDR3 sequences to IMGT reference sequences. For a sequence to be retained, at least a six-nucleotide match to both a V gene segment and a J gene segment was required. Rearrangements were called productive when the CDR3 lacked stop codons and stayed in frame with V and J; all others were non-productive. Following IMGT convention, CDR3 was defined as the stretch from the second conserved V-encoded cysteine up to the conserved J-encoded phenylalanine. Sequences without an unambiguous match to a single V gene segment were excluded from the earlier analysis of about 640 of the donors. An earlier analysis of 587 of the donors classified V segments as functional when productive rearrangements were above 56.7% and as segregating when the standard deviation between donors was above 5%. A statistical classification framework was built for diagnosing cytomegalovirus status from the catalog of TCR beta chain sequences. In a later analysis, V and J genes were assigned by comparing TCR nucleotide sequences against IMGT/GENE-DB human TR gene sequences. The TCRdist pipeline was used in a later analysis to assign CDR3 sequences and most-parsimonious VDJ recombination scenarios. In a later analysis, each TCR beta chain was defined by its CDR3 amino acid sequence together with its V-gene family, and reads without a unique V-gene family were excluded. In a later analysis, 550 to 650 highly shared, low-generation-probability nucleotide sequences were removed to address suspected cross-contamination and a sequencing artifact. In a later analysis, a clonal expansion index for each public chain was calculated from normalized within-repertoire ranks of inferred template counts. A later analysis computed generation probabilities with a VDJ recombination model fitted to out-of-frame rearrangements, and checked the results against IGoR. Hypergeometric tests were used in a later analysis to score TCR-TCR, TCR-HLA and TCR-CMV co-occurrence, with a repertoire-size bias correction applied to the TCR pairs. To estimate false discovery rates, a later analysis permuted the HLA or CMV assignments 20 times. A later analysis grouped co-occurring TCRs with DBSCAN, adding TCRdist sequence similarity when clustering within HLA-allele-positive subsets. Co-occurrence clustering excluded repertoires with fewer than 30,000 or more than 120,000 public chains, plus five with anomalous nucleotide sharing. TCRdb limited this immuneACCESS table to in-frame rearrangements with V and J called. A share of clones is missing; checked studies link under half to unresolved V genes, and the rest is unexplained. D and trimming were read from the DNA, whereas the V and J calls and clone size are those reported in that table. This sample is represented by about 110,000 clones; over 55% of them were singletons. Of the sample, over 6.5% falls within the top ten clones.

This entry is derived from a study of cytomegalovirus exposure and HLA in healthy donors (dated by TCRdb to 2017 to 2019). Regarding the research as a whole: In an earlier analysis of 450 to 750 of the donors, 250 to 350 Gb of sequence data and approximately 100 million unique TCR beta sequences from approximately 180 million T cells were reported. Typing coverage differed by locus: A, B, C, DRB1 and DQB1 were typed in about 620-630 donors, DQA1 in approximately 520, DPA1 in some 570, and DPB1 in 472. To study patterns of TCR occurrence, a later analysis re-analyzed previously published TCR beta repertoires from just over 650 donors and added high-resolution HLA genotyping. Using immunosequencing, the study profiled T cell repertoires from 666 subjects and related those repertoires to cytomegalovirus serostatus. An earlier analysis of 500 to 650 of the donors applied high-throughput TCR beta sequencing to assess whether each TCR beta V gene segment acted as functional or pseudogenic. Among the roughly 390 genotyped donors, around 81% belonged to the genetic ancestry cluster associated with self-reported Caucasian donors. On average, over 200,000 unique TCR beta nucleotide sequences were sequenced per donor among a few hundred genotyped donors of the cohort, with 15% to 20% of those sequences being non-productive. In the later analysis, no new phenotypic data were used to find candidate immune exposures; instead, reliance was placed on TCR beta sequences and their occurrence across donors. Alongside the repertoire data, information on donor age, sex, ethnicity and CMV serostatus was compiled. All discovery cohort repertoires had been generated on a single sequencing platform. Around 320 gigabases of sequencing data and 78 million or so unique TCR sequences were included in an early release covering about 620 HLA-typed donors. Because of strong linkage in the cohort, roughly five DR-DQ haplotypes were treated as single units for association and clustering. Class I and class II HLA loci were covered by the typing at four-digit resolution. To predict cytomegalovirus infection status, the study brought together high-throughput TCR immunosequencing, statistical association of individual TCRs with disease status, and machine learning. The study aimed to test whether signatures of past pathogen exposure could be identified by cataloging public T cell receptors. A later genetic analysis took genome-wide SNP genotypes for about three fifths of the 666 donors and used that subset as a discovery cohort. In addition to the first cohort of about 650 subjects, a separate validation cohort of 120 different subjects was used.

The cohort was made up of hundreds of healthy bone marrow donors. At the time of sampling, all cohort members were nominally healthy, though unrecorded immune exposures were likely present. The donor was CMV seropositive and was included in the group of 250 to 300 seropositive cohort members. Every donor gave a peripheral blood sample, and the peripheral blood mononuclear cells from that sample were used for TCR beta sequencing. Genomic DNA extraction from the blood cell samples was performed with the Qiagen DNeasy Blood Extraction Kit. Counted from cysteine to phenylalanine, this CDR3 has 14 amino acids. The sequence is cut down to CDR3 DNA, 42 bases in frame from base 1. Cut back by 5 bases and 0 bases, the V and J ends lie 11 bases apart. Per the germline V gene, SNHLY is the CDR1 and FYNNEI is the CDR2. Paper-wide results and their limitations: In a later analysis, HLA-associated TCR beta chains showed more clonal expansion and lower generation probabilities than non-associated chains that were equally common. At a false discovery rate of 0.05, a later analysis linked under 20,000 TCR beta sequences to specific HLA alleles. In the study, about 150 TCR beta chains were listed as associated with cytomegalovirus. Immune exposure information for the cohort was limited to CMV serostatus. This cohort had only TCR beta chains sequenced, and the lack of alpha or paired-chain data limited which features could be detected. In an earlier analysis of under 600 of the donors, most TCR beta V segments were observed in productive rearrangements about 87% or about 30% of the time, broadly matching IMGT annotations. Across donors, most TCR sequences were observed very rarely, whereas some public TCRs were present in many individuals. When HLA alleles, especially DR and DQ, strongly co-occurred, TCR associations were difficult to assign to individual alleles. An association between a missense DCLRE1C variant and V-gene and J-gene trimming of TCR beta chains was found in a later genetic analysis and replicated in an independent cohort. In a later analysis, TCR association rates were found to vary across HLA loci, with the most associated TCRs seen for DRB1 alleles and the fewest for HLA-C alleles. Sequencing depth was assumed to be roughly uniform across donors in the presence/absence analyses, though that assumption may not hold. Most CMV-associated TCR beta chains appeared to be HLA-restricted in a later analysis, and the HLA associations seemed to be driven largely by CMV exposure. The authors suggested that the approach could potentially be generalized to other disease states and immunological phenotypes. Because some donors lacked HLA typing at each locus, the association tests relied only on the typed subset. A group of highly shared sequence variants was considered likely to be a technical artifact of the sequencing pipeline. Because counts were too low, roughly 18 rarely observed V segments, including chromosome 9 orphons, were left out of the earlier analysis of over 550 of the donors. A few of the identified cytomegalovirus-associated TCR beta chains were confirmed in vitro to be specific for cytomegalovirus antigens. Because the 87-base-pair reads could not distinguish some IMGT-functional V segments, including TRBV6-2 and TRBV6-3, those segments were excluded. The classifier was reported to diagnose cytomegalovirus status with high specificity and sensitivity in both the original cohort and the validation cohort. In a later genetic analysis, fewer N-insertions in productive TCRs were reported among donors in an Asian-associated ancestry cluster than the approximately 670-donor mean. A further reported finding was that TCR beta sequences accurately predicted the HLA-A and HLA-B alleles for most subjects in the first cohort. Correlated functional status among segregating V segments might be attributable to linkage disequilibrium, but an unknown experimental factor could not be ruled out. According to a later analysis, parvovirus B19, influenza, CMV and Epstein-Barr virus appeared linked to several top co-occurrence clusters.

The receptor chain draws on TRBV2 and TRBJ2-7; the D gene is perhaps TRBD2, on 6 matching bases. This receptor was taken from a man younger than 35 in good health and CMV-seropositive. Sample: PBMCs. Here is the DNA: TGTGCCAGCAGTTTTAGCGGTAGCTCCTACGAGCAGTACTTC. Translation gives CASSFSGSSYEQYF.